The clone carrying this T cell receptor beta chain has just a few counts. In the original processing: Estimated nucleated cell counts came from reference gene primer amplification. Produced via immunoSEQ multiplex PCR; TCRdb's table is partial and in-frame only. V, J and clone size reflect that table, while D and trimming were determined from the DNA. The sample has around 130,000 clones, around 80% seen once; the top ten hold 2% to 2.5%. The CDR3 is 14 amino acids. The germline V gene encodes CDR1 SGHTA and CDR2 FQGNSA. V lost 2 bases, J lost 7 bases, and 8 bases stayed unmatched. The sample originates from a study of blood T cell repertoires in COVID-19. Study information: There were acute and convalescent COVID-19 samples, and they came from the United States, Italy and Spain.

Source material: PBMCs or T cells enriched from blood (not recorded which). The chain combines TRBV7-2 with TRBJ2-7, with TRBD2 matching 7 bases. This sequence originates from a man aged 35-49 years with acute COVID-19. The CDR3 reads CASSLTGGPREQYF. CDR3 coding DNA: TGTGCCAGCAGCTTAACGGGAGGCCCTAGGGAGCAGTACTTC.